This T cell receptor (beta chain) appears in the sequencing data of a study of regulatory T cells in long-lasting Graves disease. Looked up from germline, CDR1 is DFQATT and CDR2 is SNEGSKA (reference sequence). With V trimmed by 1 base and J by 4 bases, 4 bases remained unmatched. There are 15 residues in the CDR3. As to time point: newly diagnosed GD, antithyroid drugs for less than 3 months. After RNA was extracted from PBMCs, the TCR library was made from it. Relying on iRepertoire HTBI primers and Arm-PCR of CDR3 regions, the team built TCR beta libraries. TCRdb re-derived calls from the multiplex PCR reads in MiXCR, one entry per CDR3 protein. Here the sample spans 350,000 to 450,000 distinct CDR3 sequences, approximately 16% being singletons. The same sample was also used in a study of T cells in Graves' hyperthyroidism and ophthalmopathy.

The sequence was collected from a woman aged 40 to 49 with Graves disease. Material: peripheral blood mononuclear cells (PBMCs), obtained at new diagnosis, from a patient treated with antithyroid drugs. The rearrangement links TRBV20-1 to TRBJ2-5; 12 bases fit TRBD2. The CDR3 DNA reads TGCAGTGCTAGAGCTAGCGGGAGGGAGGTAGAGACCCAGTACTTC. This sequence encodes CSARASGREVETQYF.